This T cell receptor (beta chain) appears in the sequencing data of a study of blood T cell repertoires in COVID-19. Overall study context: There were acute and convalescent COVID-19 samples, and they came from the United States, Italy and Spain. PBMCs, B-cell-depleted T cells, or T cells provided the cDNA or gDNA that made up the material.

Of note for this clone: The sample contains more than one DNA sequence encoding this CDR3.

Germline CDR1 reads SGDLS; CDR2 reads YYNGEE. Losses at the gene ends were 0 bases for V and 2 bases for J; bases not matched to a gene: 1. The CDR3 has 15 residues. Authors' processing steps: Amplifying reference gene primers gave estimates of nucleated cell counts. TCRdb's table, derived via immunoSEQ multiplex PCR, lists solely in-frame clones and lacks some. That table is the source of V, J and clone size, and D and trimming were worked out from the DNA. In the table there are under 250,000 clones, 75% to 90% of which are singletons. The chain joins TRBV9 to TRBJ1-4; 7 nucleotides align to TRBD1. The TCR sequence derives from a man between 60 and 70 years old who had recovered from COVID-19. Sequenced: peripheral blood. Written as DNA, the CDR3 is TGTGCCAGCAGCGTAGCAGGGGGTACTAATGAAAAACTGTTTTTT. Amino acids: CASSVAGGTNEKLFF.